The 4 T cell receptor beta chains below all came from one sample that was sequenced in a study of T cell repertoires in cytomegalovirus infection. In TCRdb, the reads were re-called with MiXCR into one record per CDR3 protein. Here the sample spans around 170,000 distinct CDR3 sequences, over 13% being singletons. Sequenced material: PBMCs. These receptors all stem from a human donor in good health (CMV status not recorded). Some clones in this sample may be carry-over from other donors' samples.

This clonotype was recorded many times. The V call is TRBV28, the J call TRBJ2-2; D is uncertain. Germline CDR1 and CDR2: MDHEN and SYDVKM. CDR3 size: 13 residues. V was shortened by 5 bases and J by 6 bases, with 10 bases between the two germline ends. The CDR3 sequence: CASSLDGAGELFF. The CDR3 region has the DNA TGTGCCAGCAGTCTGGATGGCGCCGGGGAGCTGTTTTTT.

This clonotype was seen repeatedly, ten times or more. The chain has TRBV6-1 and TRBJ2-1, with 8 bases aligning to TRBD2. This CDR3 has 16 residues. Unmatched junction bases numbered 13, after V lost 7 bases and J lost 5 bases. The germline V gene encodes CDR1 MNHNS and CDR2 SASEGT. CDR3 nucleotides: TGTGCCAGCACCCCGAGGGGACTAGGAGTCGACAATGAGCAGTTCTTC. It yields the protein CASTPRGLGVDNEQFF.

This clonotype was seen repeatedly, ten times or more. The chain uses TRBV7-2 and TRBJ2-2, with D unresolved. Germline V CDR1 and CDR2: SGHTA, FQGNSA. This CDR3 spans 15 amino acids. Trimming removed 0 bases at V and 3 bases at J, with 8 bases between. As DNA, the CDR3 is TGTGCCAGCAGCTTAGCCATCATCGACACCGGGGAGCTGTTTTTT. It is translated as CASSLAIIDTGELFF.

The V call is TRBV25-1, the J call TRBJ2-5; TRBD2 matches 11 bases. CDR3 length: 16 residues. Trimming at V came to 3 bases and at J to 3 bases, leaving 6 bases not matched to a gene. In germline, CDR1 is MGHDK, CDR2 SYGVNS. Here the CDR3 reads CASSDVAGGPEETQYF. CDR3 in DNA: TGTGCCAGCAGTGACGTAGCGGGAGGGCCCGAAGAGACCCAGTACTTC.